The subject of this entry is one TCR beta chain. No antigen is known for it. Base quality data are lacking; no much larger clone is found one base away. The data were taken from a study of control samples from healthy donors and cancer patients (dated by TCRdb to between 2020 and 2021). The CDR3 has 16 amino acids, counting the end cysteine and phenylalanine. The CDR3 DNA has 48 bases and is translated from base 1. Trimming takes 3 bases from V and 0 bases from J, and the germline ends sit 13 bases apart. Per the germline V gene, SGHRS is the CDR1 and YFSETQ is the CDR2. Library method: the immunoSEQ multiplex PCR assay. TCRdb carries this immuneACCESS record with in-frame sequences only. Its versions omit some clonotypes, under half of them owing to an unresolved V gene in the studies checked, with the rest unexplained. The sample table holds some 220,000 clones, of which about 93% were seen once. The ten largest clones take up approximately 1.5% of the sample.

Input material: blood. The source of this sequence is a man aged 45-60 years in good health. In this chain, TRBV5-1 is recombined with TRBJ1-3; the D segment could be TRBD1, given 6 matching bases. The nucleotide sequence is TGCGCCAGCAGCTCCAGAGGGGGGGACTCTGGAAACACCATATATTTT. Translated, this gives CASSSRGGDSGNTIYF.